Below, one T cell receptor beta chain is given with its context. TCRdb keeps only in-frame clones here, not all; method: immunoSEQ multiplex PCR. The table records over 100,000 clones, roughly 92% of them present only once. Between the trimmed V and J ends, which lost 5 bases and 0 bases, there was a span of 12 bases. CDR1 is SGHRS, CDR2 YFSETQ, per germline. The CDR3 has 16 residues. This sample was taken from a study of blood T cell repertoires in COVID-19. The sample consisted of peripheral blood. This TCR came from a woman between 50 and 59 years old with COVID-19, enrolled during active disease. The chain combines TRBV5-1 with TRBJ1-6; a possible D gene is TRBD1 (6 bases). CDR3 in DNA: TGCGCCAGCAGTTCAGGGGAACCCTCCTATAATTCACCCCTCCACTTT. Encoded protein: CASSSGEPSYNSPLHF.